The T cell receptor beta chain described here comes from a study of T cell repertoires in cytomegalovirus infection. Study-level background: Recently identified HLA-C-restricted CMV epitopes were used, and well-studied HLA-B-restricted CMV epitopes were used as well.

In this sample, this clonotype turned up a few times. The antigen remains unidentified. Regarding the study as a whole: The ex vivo response was dominated by HLA-C-restricted CMV-specific TCR beta clonotypes.

The CDR3 has 15 residues. J gave up 5 bases and V 6 bases, and 9 bases lay outside the gene matches. Each CDR3 protein gets one entry after TCRdb re-called the reads with MiXCR. The sample consists of approximately 600,000 distinct CDR3 sequences, approximately 40% of them appearing once. V usage is TRBV12-3 or TRBV12-4 and J usage is TRBJ2-5; 10 positions agree with TRBD2. This receptor was taken from a human donor in good health (CMV status not recorded). Some clones in this sample may be carry-over from other donors' samples. Here the sequenced sample was cultured PBMCs, taken from culture after CMV antigen stimulation. In DNA form, the CDR3 reads TGTGCCAGCAGCCGGGGAGCGGGGGGGCTTGAGACCCAGTACTTC. It specifies CASSRGAGGLETQYF.